Below, one T cell receptor (beta chain) is given with its context. What it binds is not known. The data derive from a study of shared clonotypes between healthy human individuals. Findings of the study overall: Investigators expected sequencing depth to affect clonotype sharing among donors. Relative to memory subsets, naive subsets generally showed larger estimated richness.

Original processing notes: ImmunoSEQ junction-only sequences lacked quality scores, so their filtering differed. Libraries were prepared by immunoSEQ multiplex PCR; TCRdb keeps only in-frame clonotypes and omits some of them. V and J calls and clone size are those listed in that table; D and trimming were worked out from the DNA. The sample records about 680,000 clones, roughly 70% being singletons. The study separated CD4+ cells into CD45RA+ naive and CD45RA-negative memory subsets. The V gene lost 6 bases and the J gene lost 0 bases, with 13 bases spanning the gap. Germline lookup yields CDR1 SEHNR and CDR2 FQNEAQ (reference sequence). This CDR3 is 15 amino acids long.

The chain carries TRBV7-9 and TRBJ2-3; weak D call: TRBD2 (6 bases). The source of this sequence is a woman in her twenties or thirties in good health. The sample was memory CD4+ T cells sorted from blood. Noted subset: CD45RA-negative fraction. The chain's CDR3 is CASRHTSTSTDTQYF. The DNA of the CDR3 is TGTGCCAGCAGACATACTAGCACGAGCACAGATACGCAGTATTTT.